This T cell receptor (beta chain) was captured in a study of control samples from healthy donors and cancer patients. Sequenced by immunoSEQ multiplex PCR; TCRdb stores in-frame clones only, minus some. The table includes around 80,000 clones, roughly 89% detected once. Trimming left V 4 bases short and J 6 bases short, with 12 bases between. Per the germline V gene, CDR1 is MNHEY and CDR2 is SMNVEV (reference sequence). The CDR3 length is 13 residues. The origin of this receptor is a man over 45 in good health. The chain has TRBV27 and TRBJ1-1; D call uncertain. Source material: blood. This CDR3 is CASSSDGFSEAFF. The DNA of the CDR3 is TGTGCCAGCAGTTCGGACGGCTTCTCTGAAGCTTTCTTT.